The present entry profiles one T cell receptor beta chain with its context. Its antigen is not identified. The data are from a study of regulatory and conventional T cells in RAG deficiency. Study-wide points: Control T-cell subsets had markedly higher Shannon entropy and lower Simpson indices than RAG-deficient patients. Other subsets showed roughly 10-fold reductions, but Treg unique TCR beta sequences fell roughly 96-fold in these patients. Omenn patients showed >85% Treg-Tconv overlap and shorter CDR3 lengths.

This CDR3 spans 13 amino acids. Germline assignment: CDR1 GTSNPN and CDR2 SVGIG (reference sequence). V gave up 7 bases and J gave up 6 bases; unmatched junction bases: 9. The sorted regulatory T cells were CD4+, CD25-high and CD127-low, with genomic DNA sequenced. Sequencing was performed with immunoSEQ multiplex PCR; in TCRdb, only in-frame clones are kept and a portion is missing. The sample has approximately 7,500 clones, roughly 89% seen once; the top ten hold approximately 1.3%. The sample also formed part of further work on regulatory T cells. This second study notes: Amplification used 52 TRBV primers and 13 TRBJ primers.

This clonotype was obtained from a human donor in good health. Sequenced sample: CD127- CD25+ CD4+ Tregs sorted from blood. The V gene is TRBV30, the J gene TRBJ2-3; 8 nucleotides match TRBD1. DNA of the CDR3: TGTGCCTTCCAGGGGGCCCCAGGCGATACGCAGTATTTT. This translates into CAFQGAPGDTQYF.